A selection of T cell receptor beta chains follows, all from one sample in a study of regulatory T cells in long-lasting Graves disease. Each CDR3 protein gets one entry after TCRdb re-called the multiplex PCR reads with MiXCR. The table shows 350,000 to 500,000 distinct CDR3 sequences, with approximately 15% occurring only once. The data were also submitted as part of a second study, on T cells in Graves' hyperthyroidism and ophthalmopathy.

The sample was peripheral blood mononuclear cells (PBMCs), taken at new diagnosis, from a patient treated with antithyroid drugs. All receptors come from a woman in her forties or fifties with Graves disease. The CDR3 runs from the conserved cysteine through the conserved F or W. The order of the fields is D gene, J gene, V gene, clone size, CDR3 DNA, CDR3 protein. D genes are given only for firm matches. Some rows mark clone size as missing; the rest say once, few, many or name a class of expanded clone.

d_gene: TRBD2; j_gene: TRBJ2-1; v_gene: TRBV7-9; abundance: many; CDR3nt: TGTGCCAGCAGCTTGAGGACTAGCGGGAGGGATAATGAGCAGTTCTTC; CDR3aa: CASSLRTSGRDNEQFF
d_gene: .; j_gene: TRBJ2-6; v_gene: TRBV6-2/TRBV6-3; abundance: many; CDR3nt: TGTGCCAGCAGTTACGCCAAGACCTCTGGGGCCAACGTCCTGACTTTC; CDR3aa: CASSYAKTSGANVLTF
d_gene: .; j_gene: TRBJ2-7; v_gene: TRBV11-2; abundance: many; CDR3nt: TGTGCCAGCAGCTTTGGGGGTGGCGGTTACGAGCAGTACTTC; CDR3aa: CASSFGGGGYEQYF
d_gene: .; j_gene: TRBJ2-6; v_gene: TRBV25-1; abundance: .; CDR3nt: TGTGCCAGCAGAGACGGAGGTGGGGCCAACGTCCTGACTTTC; CDR3aa: CASRDGGGANVLTF
d_gene: .; j_gene: TRBJ1-1; v_gene: TRBV28; abundance: many; CDR3nt: TGTGCCAGCAGTTTCTTGGTCAGTAAGAACACTGAAGCTTTCTTT; CDR3aa: CASSFLVSKNTEAFF
d_gene: .; j_gene: TRBJ2-2; v_gene: TRBV2; abundance: .; CDR3nt: TGTGCCACCCGGACTGACTCCACCGGGGAGCTGTTTTTT; CDR3aa: CATRTDSTGELFF
d_gene: TRBD1; j_gene: TRBJ2-7; v_gene: TRBV9; abundance: few; CDR3nt: TGTGCCGGCAGCGTGGGCAGGGGGTTCGACGAGCAGTACTTC; CDR3aa: CAGSVGRGFDEQYF
d_gene: .; j_gene: TRBJ2-5; v_gene: TRBV24-1; abundance: many; CDR3nt: TGTGCCACCAGTGGATCCGGGTTCGAAGAGACCCAGTACTTC; CDR3aa: CATSGSGFEETQYF
d_gene: .; j_gene: TRBJ2-3; v_gene: TRBV20-1; abundance: many; CDR3nt: TGCAGCGCTATAGGTTTGAGGGGCACCACAGATACGCAGTATTTT; CDR3aa: CSAIGLRGTTDTQYF
d_gene: .; j_gene: TRBJ2-1; v_gene: TRBV20-1; abundance: many; CDR3nt: TGCAGTGCGCGGAGAACAAATGAGCAGTTCTTC; CDR3aa: CSARRTNEQFF
d_gene: .; j_gene: TRBJ2-7; v_gene: TRBV28; abundance: many; CDR3nt: TGTGCCAGCAGTTTATGGTTGGACATCTACGAGCAGTACTTC; CDR3aa: CASSLWLDIYEQYF
d_gene: TRBD2; j_gene: TRBJ2-7; v_gene: TRBV14; abundance: .; CDR3nt: TGTGCCAGCAGCCAAACCGGACTAGCGGGAGCCTACGATCAGTACTTC; CDR3aa: CASSQTGLAGAYDQYF
d_gene: TRBD2; j_gene: TRBJ2-3; v_gene: TRBV6-2/TRBV6-3; abundance: .; CDR3nt: TGTGCCAGCAGTTACTCGCTAGCGGGAGTAGATACGCAGTATTTT; CDR3aa: CASSYSLAGVDTQYF
d_gene: TRBD2; j_gene: TRBJ2-3; v_gene: TRBV27; abundance: many; CDR3nt: TGTGCCAGCATCAAAAGGGCGGGAGAATTAGGTGCAGATACGCAGTATTTT; CDR3aa: CASIKRAGELGADTQYF
d_gene: TRBD1; j_gene: TRBJ2-3; v_gene: TRBV6-1; abundance: few; CDR3nt: TGTGCCAGCAAGCCGACAGGGGGCACAGATACGCAGTATTTT; CDR3aa: CASKPTGGTDTQYF
d_gene: .; j_gene: TRBJ1-1; v_gene: TRBV19; abundance: few; CDR3nt: TGTGCCAGTAGCCCGGATCGGGCAGTTGAAGCTTTCTTT; CDR3aa: CASSPDRAVEAFF
d_gene: .; j_gene: TRBJ2-3; v_gene: TRBV30; abundance: many; CDR3nt: TGTGCCTGGAGTGAGATAGATACGCAGTATTTT; CDR3aa: CAWSEIDTQYF
d_gene: TRBD2; j_gene: TRBJ2-1; v_gene: TRBV11-2; abundance: many; CDR3nt: TGTGCCAGCAGACCCCACGGGACTAGCGGGAGCGGGAATGAGCAGTTCTTC; CDR3aa: CASRPHGTSGSGNEQFF
d_gene: .; j_gene: TRBJ2-5; v_gene: TRBV30; abundance: many; CDR3nt: TGTGCCTGGAGTGAAGGCGAGACCCAGTACTTC; CDR3aa: CAWSEGETQYF
d_gene: .; j_gene: TRBJ2-1; v_gene: TRBV10-3; abundance: many; CDR3nt: TGTGCCATCAATACGGGACGAGACAATGAGCAGTTCTTC; CDR3aa: CAINTGRDNEQFF
d_gene: TRBD1; j_gene: TRBJ2-5; v_gene: TRBV2; abundance: .; CDR3nt: TGTGCCAGCACAAACAGGGGGGACAAAGAGACCCAGTACTTC; CDR3aa: CASTNRGDKETQYF
d_gene: .; j_gene: TRBJ2-1; v_gene: TRBV20-1; abundance: few; CDR3nt: TGCAGTGCTAGAGATGGGGGGGCTGATGAGCAGTTCTTC; CDR3aa: CSARDGGADEQFF
d_gene: .; j_gene: TRBJ2-4; v_gene: TRBV12-3/TRBV12-4; abundance: many; CDR3nt: TGTGCCAGCAGTTTAGGTCAAACTCGGATTCAGTACTTC; CDR3aa: CASSLGQTRIQYF